Shown below are 24 T cell receptor beta chains from a single sample sequenced in a study of shared clonotypes between healthy human individuals. As defined, naive CD8 cells were CD45RO-negative and positively selected for CCR7, with terminally differentiated effector memory CD45RA+ cells excluded. Method: immunoSEQ multiplex PCR; TCRdb's copy keeps in-frame clones and lacks some. The profile shows about 2.1 million clones, just under 95% of them singletons. The sequencing sample was made of naive CD8+ T cells from PBMCs. All receptors come from a man between 18 and 29 years old in good health. Some clones in this sample may be carry-over from other donors' samples.

The chain has TRBV5-4 and TRBJ2-3; D remains ambiguous. Germline assignment: CDR1 SGHNT and CDR2 YYREEE (reference sequence). The CDR3 sequence is 14 residues long. V was pared by 3 bases and J by 1 base, with 9 bases between. CDR3 residues: CASSYFRGTDTQYF. The DNA for the CDR3 is TGTGCCAGCAGCTATTTTCGCGGCACAGATACGCAGTATTTT.

J is TRBJ1-5 and V is TRBV25-1, with D unclear. The CDR3 loop spans 17 amino acids. Trimming left V 6 bases short and J 5 bases short, with 23 bases between. Germline V CDR1 and CDR2: MGHDK, SYGVNS. The CDR3 region has the DNA TGTGCCAGCAGGACACCAAGGGCTATCCTAGTGGATCAGCCCCAGCATTTT. Its protein product is CASRTPRAILVDQPQHF.

This clone showed up just once. The chain joins TRBV9 to TRBJ2-1; D is possibly TRBD2 (6 bases). V gave up 0 bases and J gave up 8 bases, with 18 bases separating them. CDR3 length: 16 amino acids. Germline V gene data show CDR1 as SGDLS and CDR2 as YYNGEE. CDR3 region: CASSVELGGGADEQFF. CDR3 nucleotides: TGTGCCAGCAGCGTAGAGCTCGGGGGAGGAGCGGATGAGCAGTTCTTC.

This sequence joins TRBV9 and TRBJ2-7, with 7 bases identical to TRBD1. Unmatched junction bases numbered 6, after V lost 5 bases and J lost 1 base. CDR3 length equals 14 residues. Germline lookup yields CDR1 SGDLS and CDR2 YYNGEE. CDR3 sequence: CASSEDRESYEQYF. CDR3 coding DNA: TGTGCCAGCAGTGAAGACAGGGAATCCTACGAGCAGTACTTC.

The chain employs TRBV27 and TRBJ2-7; D is unresolved. The CDR3 is 11 residues long. The V gene lost 11 bases and the J gene lost 3 bases, with 11 bases spanning the gap. In germline, CDR1 is MNHEY, CDR2 SMNVEV (reference sequence). Here the CDR3 reads CACKKGYEQYF. For the CDR3, the DNA is TGTGCCTGCAAAAAGGGCTACGAGCAGTACTTC.

This chain connects TRBV9 to TRBJ2-7; perhaps TRBD2 as D (5 bases). Germline CDR1 is SGDLS and CDR2 is YYNGEE. The V and J ends lost 0 bases and 2 bases respectively, with 12 bases between them. The CDR3 has 15 amino acids. CDR3 sequence reads: CASSVGTRPAYEQYF. In nucleotides, the CDR3 is TGTGCCAGCAGCGTAGGCACTAGACCCGCCTACGAGCAGTACTTC.

Here the CDR3 DNA reads TGTGCCAGCAGCTTGATGGGGCAGGGGAGCACAGATACGCAGTATTTT. Translation gives CASSLMGQGSTDTQYF. The rearrangement links TRBV5-4 to TRBJ2-3; weak D call: TRBD1 (6 bases). CDR1 and CDR2 from the germline V gene are SGHNT and YYREEE (reference sequence). The CDR3 is made up of 16 amino acids. Trimming took 1 base from V and 0 from J, leaving 12 bases between them.

The V and J genes are TRBV21-1 and TRBJ2-3. TRBV21-1 is assigned pseudogene status. This CDR3 spans 15 amino acids. CDR3 in DNA: TGTGCCAGCAGCAAGACAGCGGCCCGCACAGATACGCAGTATTTT. It yields the protein CASSKTAARTDTQYF.

This rearrangement joins TRBV5-1 to TRBJ1-2; D is unresolved. In germline, CDR1 is SGHRS, CDR2 YFSETQ. V shed 0 bases and J shed 3 bases, with 6 bases lying between them. The length of the CDR3 is 13 residues. CDR3 sequence reads: CASSLADYYGYTF. CDR3 coding DNA: TGCGCCAGCAGCTTGGCAGACTACTATGGCTACACCTTC.

The rearrangement links TRBV9 to TRBJ2-3; a weak D match, TRBD2 (6 bases). Germline assignment: CDR1 SGDLS and CDR2 YYNGEE. This CDR3 is built from 17 residues. V lost 5 bases and J 0 bases, leaving 19 bases between the germline ends. CDR3 coding DNA: TGTGCCAGCAGTTCCGGGCGGGGCACAGCTAGCACAGATACGCAGTATTTT. It specifies CASSSGRGTASTDTQYF.

The rearrangement links TRBV9 to TRBJ1-1, with 7 bases lining up with TRBD1. The V segment lost 4 bases and the J segment 7 bases; nucleotides outside the gene matches: 7. Germline V lookup: CDR1 SGDLS, CDR2 YYNGEE. The CDR3 has 13 amino acids. Here the CDR3 DNA reads TGTGCCAGCAGCTCCAAGGGGACAGATGAAGCTTTCTTT. Amino acid sequence: CASSSKGTDEAFF.

In this sample, this clone turned up once. The rearrangement uses TRBV30 and TRBJ2-1; unclear D gene. Germline CDR1 is GTSNPN and CDR2 is SVGIG (reference sequence). The CDR3 spans 13 residues. The V gene lost 4 bases and the J gene lost 0 bases, with 7 bases spanning the gap. CDR3 loop: CAWTKDSYNEQFF. The CDR3 DNA follows: TGTGCCTGGACCAAAGACTCCTACAATGAGCAGTTCTTC. Looking up the rest from reference TRBV30 and TRBJ2-1 gives the full variable domain: SQTIHQWPATLVQPVGSPLSLECTVEGTSNPNLYWYRQAAGRGLQLLFYSVGIGQISSEVPQNLSASRPQDRQFILSSKKLLLSDSGFYLCAWTKDSYNEQFFGPGTRLTVL.

This chain's CDR3 is CASSYRQGEETQYF. CDR3 DNA: TGTGCCAGCAGTTACAGGCAGGGAGAAGAGACCCAGTACTTC. The chain carries TRBV6-5 and TRBJ2-5; D may correspond to TRBD1 or TRBD2 (5 bases each). With 2 bases removed from V and 3 bases from J, the gap between germline ends came to 10 bases. Germline values: CDR1 MNHEY, CDR2 SVGAGI. The CDR3 has 14 amino acids.

CDR3 sequence reads: CASSYGSWGPQHF. In DNA form, the CDR3 reads TGTGCCAGCAGTTACGGCAGTTGGGGGCCCCAGCATTTT. This chain uses TRBV6-5 with TRBJ1-5; D is unresolved. Germline V lookup: CDR1 MNHEY, CDR2 SVGAGI. Trimming left V 2 bases short and J 9 bases short, with 11 bases between. The CDR3 has 13 residues.

The J gene is TRBJ2-7, the V gene TRBV19; D is possibly TRBD2 (6 bases). The CDR3 loop spans 13 amino acids. From germline, CDR1 is LNHDA and CDR2 SQIVND (reference sequence). Trimming left V 11 bases short and J 0 bases short, with 14 bases between. The CDR3 DNA reads as TGTGCCCCCCCTGGGGGGAGCTCCTACGAGCAGTACTTC. Encoded protein: CAPPGGSSYEQYF.

This clone was seen only once. This sequence joins TRBV9 and TRBJ2-1; 9 positions match TRBD1. CDR1 is SGDLS, CDR2 YYNGEE, per germline. The V segment lost 6 bases and the J segment 2 bases; nucleotides outside the gene matches: 6. CDR3 length: 15 residues. The CDR3 DNA reads as TGTGCCAGCACCCAGGGGGACAGGGCCTACAATGAGCAGTTCTTC. Translated: CASTQGDRAYNEQFF. Variable domain in full (rest from reference TRBV9 and TRBJ2-1): DSGVTQTPKHLITATGQRVTLRCSPRSGDLSVYWYQQSLDQGLQFLIQYYNGEERAKGNILERFSAQQFPDLHSELNLSSLELGDSALYFCASTQGDRAYNEQFFGPGTRLTVL.

J is TRBJ1-1 and V is TRBV12-2; TRBD1, the table's D call, was not compared with the DNA. TRBV12-2 corresponds to a pseudogene. The CDR3 consists of 16 residues. The chain's CDR3 is CASRKHRDTKNTEAFF. CDR3 DNA: TGTGCAAGTCGCAAACACCGGGACACAAAGAACACTGAAGCTTTCTTT.

The chain links TRBV7-9 to TRBJ1-2; 7 bases align to TRBD1. Germline CDR1 and CDR2: SEHNR and FQNEAQ (reference sequence). V dropped 4 bases and J dropped 6; count of bases not matched to a gene: 11. The CDR3 sequence is 15 residues long. The CDR3 nucleotides read TGTGCCAGCAGCTCTCCAAACGACAGGGTCAATGGCTACACCTTC. Translation gives CASSSPNDRVNGYTF.

CDR3 DNA: TGTGCCAGCTCACCACCGACAGGGGCGAACACTGAAGCTTTCTTT. It translates to CASSPPTGANTEAFF. The rearrangement links TRBV18 to TRBJ1-1, with 8 bases that match TRBD1. The CDR3 has 15 residues. The V segment lost 0 bases and the J segment 1 base; nucleotides outside the gene matches: 1. Per germline, CDR1 KGHSH and CDR2 LQKENI.

The chain is built from TRBV7-3 and TRBJ2-1; the D gene is possibly TRBD1 (5 bases). Trimming removed 2 bases at V and 8 bases at J, with 16 bases between. The CDR3 loop spans 15 amino acids. Germline V gene sequence: CDR1 SGHTA, CDR2 FQGTGA. Here the CDR3 reads CASSLRVGQHHEQFF. DNA of the CDR3: TGTGCCAGCAGCTTACGAGTGGGGCAGCACCATGAGCAGTTCTTC.

This chain uses TRBV5-6 with TRBJ1-1; D possibly corresponds to TRBD1 (5 bases). Germline V gene lookup returns CDR1 SGHDT and CDR2 YYEEEE. The CDR3 spans 14 residues. Between the trimmed V and J ends, which lost 0 bases and 7 bases, there was a span of 13 bases. The CDR3 loop is CASSLGQGGIEAFF. Written as DNA, the CDR3 is TGTGCCAGCAGCTTGGGGCAGGGTGGGATTGAAGCTTTCTTT. Full variable domain (missing parts from reference TRBV5-6 and TRBJ1-1): DAGVTQSPTHLIKTRGQQVTLRCSPKSGHDTVSWYQQALGQGPQFIFQYYEEEERQRGNFPDRFSGHQFPNYSSELNVNALLLGDSALYLCASSLGQGGIEAFFGQGTRLTVV.

This chain uses TRBV29-1 with TRBJ2-7; tentative D call: TRBD2 (6 bases). The V and J ends lost 4 bases and 2 bases respectively, with 27 bases between them. The germline CDR1 and CDR2 sequences are SQVTM and ANQGSEA. This CDR3 region has 18 residues. CDR3 nucleotide sequence: TGCAGCGTTGCGCGCGGTGGCGGGACGCACCTGGACCCCTACGAGCAGTACTTC. Translating it yields CSVARGGGTHLDPYEQYF.

The V gene is TRBV4-1, the J gene TRBJ2-7; 8 positions match TRBD1. CDR1 and CDR2 (germline): MGHRA, YSYEKL. This CDR3 has 15 amino acids. Trimming cost V 1 base and J 3 bases; bases outside gene matches: 5. CDR3 bases: TGCGCCAGCAGCCAAGTAGACAGGGGTCTCTACGAGCAGTACTTC. Residues: CASSQVDRGLYEQYF.

This chain connects TRBV28 to TRBJ1-2; D is perhaps TRBD1 (6 bases). The CDR3 totals 18 residues. With 3 bases removed from V and 3 bases from J, the gap between germline ends came to 23 bases. Germline V gene sequence: CDR1 MDHEN, CDR2 SYDVKM. CDR3 sequence reads: CASSLGWQGHFDHYGYTF. The CDR3 coding sequence is TGTGCCAGCAGTTTGGGGTGGCAGGGGCATTTCGATCACTATGGCTACACCTTC.